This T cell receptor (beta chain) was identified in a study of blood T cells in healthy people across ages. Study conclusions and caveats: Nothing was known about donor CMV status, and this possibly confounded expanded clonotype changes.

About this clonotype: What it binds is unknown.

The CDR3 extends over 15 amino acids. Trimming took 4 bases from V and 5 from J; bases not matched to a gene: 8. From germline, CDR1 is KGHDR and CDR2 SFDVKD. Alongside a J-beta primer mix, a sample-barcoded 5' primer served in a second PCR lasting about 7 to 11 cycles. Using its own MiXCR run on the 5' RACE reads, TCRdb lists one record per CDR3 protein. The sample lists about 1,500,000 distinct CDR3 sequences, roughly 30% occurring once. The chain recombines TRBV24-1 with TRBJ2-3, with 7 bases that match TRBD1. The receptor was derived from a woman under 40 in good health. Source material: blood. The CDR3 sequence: CATSDTGTERDTQYF. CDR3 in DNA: TGTGCCACCAGTGACACCGGGACAGAACGAGATACGCAGTATTTT.